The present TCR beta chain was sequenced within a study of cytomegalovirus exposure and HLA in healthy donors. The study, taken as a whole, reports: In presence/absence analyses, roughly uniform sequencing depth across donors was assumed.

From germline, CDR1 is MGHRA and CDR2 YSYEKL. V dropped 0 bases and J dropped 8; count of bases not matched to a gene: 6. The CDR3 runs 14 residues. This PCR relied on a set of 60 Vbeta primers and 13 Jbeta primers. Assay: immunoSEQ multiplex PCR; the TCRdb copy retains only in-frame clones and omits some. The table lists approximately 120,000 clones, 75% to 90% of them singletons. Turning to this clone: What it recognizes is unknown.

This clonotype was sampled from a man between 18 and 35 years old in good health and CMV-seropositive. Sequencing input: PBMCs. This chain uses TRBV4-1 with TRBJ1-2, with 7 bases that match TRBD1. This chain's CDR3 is CASSQDGTVRGYTF. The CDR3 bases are TGCGCCAGCAGCCAAGACGGGACAGTGAGGGGCTACACCTTC.